A single sample gave rise to the 25 T cell receptor beta chains below, sequenced in a study of OX40 agonist ivuxolimab in advanced cancers. The method was immunoSEQ multiplex PCR; TCRdb's version includes in-frame clones alone and lacks a portion of them. The sample contains about 75,000 clones, roughly 89% of which appear only once. Sequencing was performed on CD4+ or CD8+ T cells sorted from blood, taken in a trial of the OX40 agonist ivuxolimab. The receptors were gathered from an adult with an advanced solid tumor such as melanoma, head and neck, liver or kidney cancer.

V and J are TRBV5-1 and TRBJ2-2, with a possible D match to TRBD2 (5 bases). V lost 1 base and J lost 6, with 10 bases in between. Germline V lookup: CDR1 SGHRS, CDR2 YFSETQ. The CDR3 spans 14 residues. The CDR3 coding sequence is TGCGCCAGCAGCTTGAATCCGGGGTCCGGGGAGCTGTTTTTT. Translated, it gives CASSLNPGSGELFF.

The genes are TRBV7-3 and TRBJ2-1; 8 bases agree with TRBD2. The CDR3 is made up of 15 amino acids. The germline CDR1 and CDR2 sequences are SGHTA and FQGTGA. The ends lost 1 base at V and 7 bases at J; junction bases unmatched: 6. The CDR3 DNA follows: TGTGCCAGCAGCTTAAGTAGCGGGGACTTTAATGAGCAGTTCTTC. Amino acids: CASSLSSGDFNEQFF.

The chain employs TRBV4-2 and TRBJ2-2; no definite D call. Germline CDR1 reads LGHNA; CDR2 reads YNFKEQ. Trimming shortened V by 4 bases and J by 0 bases, and 3 bases separated the two germline ends. The CDR3 contains 13 residues. The chain's CDR3 is CASSPTNTGELFF. DNA for the CDR3: TGTGCCAGCAGCCCGACGAACACCGGGGAGCTGTTTTTT.

This clone was picked up a small number of times. The chain is built from TRBV7-3 and TRBJ1-2, with 12 bases that match TRBD1. The CDR3 extends over 16 amino acids. Per germline, CDR1 SGHTA and CDR2 FQGTGA. The trim removed 2 bases at V and 8 bases at J, leaving 9 bases unmatched. The CDR3 coding sequence is TGTGCCAGCAGCTTAGGCCCGGGACAGGGGGCGCAGGGCTACACCTTC. This encodes CASSLGPGQGAQGYTF.

The chain recombines TRBV4-3 with TRBJ1-6, with D uncertain. There are 16 residues in the CDR3. The ends were cut back, 0 bases at V and 0 bases at J, with 6 bases in the middle. From germline, CDR1 is LGHNA and CDR2 YSLEER. CDR3 coding DNA: TGCGCCAGCAGCCAAGATGGGAGCTCCTATAATTCACCCCTCCACTTT. Amino acids: CASSQDGSSYNSPLHF.

The rearrangement joins TRBV7-3 to TRBJ2-5; D uncertain. The tail of the sequence fits TRBJ2-7 better, so the J call may be wrong. This CDR3 spans 16 amino acids. Germline assignment: CDR1 SGHTA and CDR2 FQGTGA. DNA for the CDR3: TGTGCCAGCAGCTTAACACTTGGACGGGCTCCCTACGAGCAGTACTTC. Its translation: CASSLTLGRAPYEQYF.

This rearrangement joins TRBV5-1 to TRBJ1-2; the D is unclear. Trimming stripped 6 bases from V and 2 bases from J, with 11 bases between. Looked up from germline, CDR1 is SGHRS and CDR2 is YFSETQ. This CDR3 has 13 amino acids. CDR3 in DNA: TGCGCCAGCACCGGCTGGGAGAACTATGGCTACACCTTC. Translating it yields CASTGWENYGYTF.

This clone was seen a handful of times. The rearrangement links TRBV29-1 to TRBJ2-3, with 7 nucleotides matching TRBD1. This CDR3 is built from 15 residues. Germline CDR1 reads SQVTM; CDR2 reads ANQGSEA. J lost 3 bases, V lost 6 bases, and 12 bases had no gene match. This CDR3 reads CSVEGDRSITDTQYF. The CDR3 coding sequence is TGCAGCGTCGAGGGGGACAGAAGTATAACAGATACGCAGTATTTT.

This clone occurred once. The chain uses TRBV5-1 and TRBJ1-1; D remains unclear. Between the trimmed V and J ends, which lost 0 bases and 10 bases, there was a span of 10 bases. The CDR3 totals 12 residues. CDR1 SGHRS and CDR2 YFSETQ come from the germline V gene. The CDR3 spells CASSLDEKIAFF. CDR3 DNA: TGCGCCAGCAGCTTGGACGAAAAAATAGCTTTCTTT.

This clone was found once. V is TRBV6-5 and J is TRBJ2-3; D is perhaps TRBD2 (6 bases). Trimming stripped 7 bases from V and 0 bases from J, with 8 bases between. The V gene's germline CDR1 is MNHEY and CDR2 SVGAGI. This CDR3 has 13 residues. The CDR3 DNA reads TGTGCCAGCACAGGGACTAGCACAGATACGCAGTATTTT. Amino acids: CASTGTSTDTQYF.

The rearrangement uses TRBV6-5 and TRBJ2-5; no definite D call. The germline CDR1 and CDR2 sequences are MNHEY and SVGAGI. V was shortened by 5 bases and J by 4 bases, with 5 bases between the two germline ends. The CDR3 is 11 residues long. This CDR3 is CASSTRETQYF. The CDR3 DNA follows: TGTGCCAGCAGTACCAGAGAGACCCAGTACTTC.

This chain uses TRBV29-1 with TRBJ2-7; D uncertain. Germline-derived CDR1 and CDR2 are SQVTM and ANQGSEA. Trimming took 1 base from V and 0 from J, leaving 13 bases between them. The CDR3 sequence is 15 residues long. The CDR3 protein is CSVEGRQAHSYEQYF. The CDR3 DNA is TGCAGCGTTGAAGGGCGGCAGGCCCACTCCTACGAGCAGTACTTC.

This clone occurred a few times. The rearrangement links TRBV7-8 to TRBJ1-6; D not resolved. The CDR3 extends over 12 amino acids. Germline V lookup: CDR1 SGHVS, CDR2 FQNEAQ. V lost 5 bases and J 11 bases, leaving 10 bases between the germline ends. Written as DNA, the CDR3 is TGTGCCAGCAGCCTAGAAGGGACACCCCTCCACTTT. This translates into CASSLEGTPLHF.

This chain links TRBV5-1 with TRBJ1-3; 8 bases line up with TRBD1. CDR1 is SGHRS, CDR2 YFSETQ, per germline. This CDR3 is built from 15 residues. The junction had 5 bases not matched to a gene; V was cut back by 4 bases and J by 2 bases. The CDR3 spells CASSTQGAAGNTIYF. DNA for the CDR3: TGCGCCAGCAGCACTCAGGGGGCTGCTGGAAACACCATATATTTT.

V and J are TRBV5-1 and TRBJ2-5, with 8 positions matching TRBD1. The better agreement between TRBJ2-7 and the DNA end casts doubt on the J call. The germline CDR1 and CDR2 sequences are SGHRS and YFSETQ. There are 14 residues in the CDR3. The CDR3 sequence: CASSGPGQGYEQYF. The CDR3 DNA reads as TGCGCCAGCAGCGGACCCGGACAGGGTTACGAGCAGTACTTC.

The V and J genes are TRBV5-4 and TRBJ1-6; 9 positions agree with TRBD1. This CDR3 has 15 amino acids. CDR1 is SGHNT, CDR2 YYREEE, per germline (reference sequence). Trimming cost V 1 base and J 10 bases; bases outside gene matches: 6. CDR3 sequence reads: CASSLYKTGGSPLHF. In DNA, the CDR3 is TGTGCCAGCAGCTTGTACAAGACAGGGGGGTCACCCCTCCACTTT.

The rearrangement links TRBV7-2 to TRBJ1-5; D is ambiguous. CDR1 is SGHTA, CDR2 FQGNSA, per germline. The CDR3 runs 14 residues. The germline V and J ends were trimmed by 5 bases and 2 bases, with 10 bases remaining between them. The CDR3 reads CASSNRGGNQPQHF. As DNA, the CDR3 is TGTGCCAGCAGCAACCGGGGAGGCAATCAGCCCCAGCATTTT.

A remark on this clone: The junction differs from germline at one of its ends, possibly a read error. This chain joins TRBV11-3 and TRBJ1-5; 8 nucleotides agree with TRBD1. Germline CDR1 and CDR2: SGHNT and YENEEA. The CDR3 sequence is 12 residues long. CDR3 residues: CASSSPGQEPLF. In nucleotides, the CDR3 is TGTGCCAGCAGCTCCCCGGGACAGGAACCTCTGTTT. The variable domain in full, completed from reference TRBV11-3 and TRBJ1-5, reads EAGVVQSPRYKIIEKKQPVAFWCNPISGHNTLYWYLQNLGQGPELLIRYENEEAVDDSQLPKDRFSAERLKGVDSTLKIQPAELGDSAVYLCASSSPGQEPLFGDGTRLSIL.

The rearrangement links TRBV5-1 to TRBJ2-1, with no clear D. Trimming stripped 6 bases from V and 5 bases from J, with 15 bases between. CDR1 and CDR2 (germline): SGHRS, YFSETQ. The CDR3 runs 14 residues. CDR3 sequence reads: CASTLVPRDNEQFF. The CDR3 DNA reads as TGCGCCAGCACCCTGGTCCCCCGTGACAATGAGCAGTTCTTC.

The rearrangement uses TRBV4-3 and TRBJ1-4, with D uncertain. The CDR3 is made up of 13 amino acids. Per the germline V gene, CDR1 is LGHNA and CDR2 is YSLEER. V was pared by 1 base and J by 7 bases, with 7 bases between. The CDR3 DNA follows: TGCGCCAGCAGCCAAGGAATGGCTGAAAAACTGTTTTTT. Protein sequence: CASSQGMAEKLFF.

This chain links TRBV29-1 with TRBJ2-7, with no clear D. The germline V and J ends were trimmed by 6 bases and 1 base, with 10 bases remaining between them. The CDR3 runs 12 residues. CDR1 SQVTM and CDR2 ANQGSEA come from the germline V gene. CDR3 sequence (DNA): TGCAGCGTCTCCTGGCTGTCCTACGAGCAGTACTTC. Translated, it gives CSVSWLSYEQYF.

This chain links TRBV5-1 with TRBJ2-1; unclear D gene. The length of the CDR3 is 15 residues. V lost 0 bases, J lost 5 bases, and 12 bases lay in between. The germline V gene has CDR1 SGHRS and CDR2 YFSETQ. The CDR3 reads CASSLAGHGDNEQFF. DNA for the CDR3: TGCGCCAGCAGCTTGGCCGGGCATGGAGACAATGAGCAGTTCTTC.

The J gene is TRBJ1-1, the V gene TRBV7-2; 8 bases agree with TRBD1. Germline CDR1 reads SGHTA; CDR2 reads FQGNSA. The CDR3 length is 14 residues. V trimming: 5 bases; J trimming: 5 bases; junction bases outside the gene matches: 7. The CDR3 loop reads CASSRGQAWTEAFF. CDR3 nucleotides: TGTGCCAGCAGCAGGGGACAGGCGTGGACTGAAGCTTTCTTT.

The chain joins TRBV18 to TRBJ1-1; no clear D gene. Germline V gives CDR1 KGHSH, CDR2 LQKENI. Trimming left V 6 bases short and J 8 bases short, with 22 bases between. This CDR3 is built from 15 residues. Written as DNA, the CDR3 is TGTGCCAGCTCCCAAGCCCAAGAGGTTAGTCTAGAAGCTTTCTTT. As protein: CASSQAQEVSLEAFF. The variable domain in full, with the rest retrieved from reference TRBV18 and TRBJ1-1, is NAGVMQNPRHLVRRRGQEARLRCSPMKGHSHVYWYRQLPEEGLKFMVYLQKENIIDESGMPKERFSAEFPKEGPSILRIQQVVRGDSAAYFCASSQAQEVSLEAFFGQGTRLTVV.

The chain joins TRBV10-3 to TRBJ1-1; D is possibly TRBD1 (6 bases). The CDR3 length is 14 residues. The germline V gene has CDR1 ENHRY and CDR2 SYGVKD. Trimming removed 6 bases at V and 0 bases at J, with 11 bases between. CDR3 residues: CAISPGQMNTEAFF. CDR3 in DNA: TGTGCCATCAGCCCGGGACAAATGAACACTGAAGCTTTCTTT.